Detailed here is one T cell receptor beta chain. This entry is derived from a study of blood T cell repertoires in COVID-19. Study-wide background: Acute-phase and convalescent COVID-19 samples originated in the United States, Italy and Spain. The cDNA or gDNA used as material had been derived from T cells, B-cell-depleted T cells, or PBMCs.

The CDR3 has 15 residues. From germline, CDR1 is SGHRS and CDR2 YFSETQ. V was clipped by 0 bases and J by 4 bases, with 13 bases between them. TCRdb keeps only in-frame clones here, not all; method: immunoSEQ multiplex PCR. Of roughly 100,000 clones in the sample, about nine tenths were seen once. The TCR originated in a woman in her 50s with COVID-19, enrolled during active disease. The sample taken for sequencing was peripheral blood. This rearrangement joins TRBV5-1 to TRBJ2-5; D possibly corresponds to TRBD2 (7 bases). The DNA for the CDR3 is TGCGCCAGCAGCTTGGCCGGGGGGCGGGGAGAGACCCAGTACTTC. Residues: CASSLAGGRGETQYF. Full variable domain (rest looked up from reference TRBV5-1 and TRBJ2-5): KAGVTQTPRYLIKTRGQQVTLSCSPISGHRSVSWYQQTPGQGLQFLFEYFSETQRNKGNFPGRFSGRQFSNSRSEMNVSTLELGDSALYLCASSLAGGRGETQYFGPGTRLLVL.